This record covers a single T cell receptor (beta chain). Its antigen is not identified. PCR was performed using 60 Vbeta and 13 Jbeta primers. The table came from immunoSEQ multiplex PCR; TCRdb's copy has only in-frame clones and leaves some out. Of 100,000 or so clones in the sample, about 70% were seen once. Germline V lookup: CDR1 GTSNPN, CDR2 SVGIG (reference sequence). V gave up 5 bases and J gave up 2 bases; unmatched junction bases: 10. The CDR3 runs to 16 residues. The data originate from a study of cytomegalovirus exposure and HLA in healthy donors. Study conclusions and caveats: Cytomegalovirus status was reportedly diagnosed by the classifier with high specificity and sensitivity. Later analysis identified a missense DCLRE1C variant that was linked to TCR beta V- and J-gene trimming. In a later analysis, at a false discovery rate of 0.05, under 20,000 TCR beta sequences matched HLA alleles.

The V call is TRBV30, the J call TRBJ2-7; TRBD2 agrees at 12 bases. This TCR was recovered from a middle-aged woman in good health and CMV-seropositive. The specimen was PBMCs. DNA for the CDR3: TGTGCCTGGGGGAGTTTACTAGCGGGGGGTACCTACGAGCAGTACTTC. Its translation is CAWGSLLAGGTYEQYF.